Shown below are 17 T cell receptor beta chains from a single sample sequenced in a study of cytomegalovirus exposure and HLA in healthy donors. Researchers ran the PCR with 60 Vbeta and 13 Jbeta primers. Measured with immunoSEQ multiplex PCR; TCRdb has only the in-frame clones, and not every one. The sample shows more than 95,000 clones, approximately 71% of them seen only once. Material: PBMCs. These receptors came from a woman between 45 and 65 years old in good health and CMV-seronegative.

V and J are TRBV9 and TRBJ2-5, with TRBD2 matching 8 bases. The CDR3 totals 14 residues. Unmatched junction bases numbered 2, after V lost 3 bases and J lost 1 base. Germline lookup yields CDR1 SGDLS and CDR2 YYNGEE. The CDR3 DNA follows: TGTGCCAGCAGCGAGACTAGCGTCCAAGAGACCCAGTACTTC. Residues: CASSETSVQETQYF.

This sequence joins TRBV11-2 and TRBJ2-5; the D gene is possibly TRBD2 (7 bases). The end of the DNA aligns better with TRBJ2-7, so the J call may be wrong. The CDR3 consists of 16 residues. Germline V gives CDR1 SGHAT, CDR2 FQNNGV. CDR3 residues: CASSTLRGRTSYEQYF. CDR3 nucleotide sequence: TGTGCCAGCAGCACCCTGCGGGGGCGGACTAGTTACGAGCAGTACTTC.

This clone was seen only once. This chain's CDR3 is CASSFGDTDTQYF. The CDR3 DNA reads as TGTGCCAGCAGCTTCGGAGACACAGATACGCAGTATTTT. The chain couples TRBV7-2 to TRBJ2-3; D is unclear. The CDR3 is 13 amino acids. V lost 3 bases and J 2 bases, leaving 6 bases between the germline ends. Germline values: CDR1 SGHTA, CDR2 FQGNSA.

The rearrangement links TRBV7-9 to TRBJ1-2; the match to TRBD1 covers 8 bases. After removal of 0 bases from V and 4 bases from J, the junction contained 4 bases not matched to a gene. This CDR3 is 15 amino acids long. Germline V gene data show CDR1 as SEHNR and CDR2 as FQNEAQ (reference sequence). DNA of the CDR3: TGTGCCAGCAGCTTAGCGACAGGGGATGGCTATGGCTACACCTTC. It translates to CASSLATGDGYGYTF.

The chain couples TRBV27 to TRBJ2-7; 9 bases match TRBD2. The junction had 9 bases not matched to a gene; V was cut back by 6 bases and J by 0 bases. This CDR3 contains 16 residues. The germline V gene has CDR1 MNHEY and CDR2 SMNVEV (reference sequence). CDR3 loop: CASRPLAGTPSYEQYF. CDR3 nucleotide sequence: TGTGCCAGCAGGCCACTAGCGGGTACGCCCTCCTACGAGCAGTACTTC.

The rearrangement links TRBV7-6 to TRBJ2-3; a weak D match, TRBD1 (6 bases). The germline V gene encodes CDR1 SGHVS and CDR2 FNYEAQ. The CDR3 is 14 amino acids. Trimming removed 7 bases from V and 3 bases from J, with 14 bases in between. DNA of the CDR3: TGTGCCAGCAAGGGGGTTGGGATGACAGATACGCAGTATTTT. Encoded protein: CASKGVGMTDTQYF.

CDR3 in DNA: TGTGCCACGAACAGGGGAGTAAACGAGCAGTACTTC. Amino acids: CATNRGVNEQYF. This chain uses TRBV10-3 with TRBJ2-7; 7 positions match TRBD1. V was pared by 10 bases and J by 5 bases, with 8 bases of the junction left unmatched. The germline CDR1 and CDR2 sequences are ENHRY and SYGVKD. CDR3 length: 12 amino acids.

The chain carries TRBV6-5 and TRBJ1-1; tentatively, D is TRBD1 (6 bases). The CDR3 runs to 13 residues. The V gene lost 6 bases and the J gene lost 1 base, with 9 bases spanning the gap. Germline values: CDR1 MNHEY, CDR2 SVGAGI. CDR3 DNA: TGTGCCAGCAGACAGGGATGGAACACTGAAGCTTTCTTT. Translation gives CASRQGWNTEAFF.

CDR3 in amino acids: CAWSVGGGGGYTF. DNA for the CDR3: TGTGCCTGGAGTGTAGGGGGGGGCGGGGGCTACACCTTC. The genes are TRBV30 and TRBJ1-2; maybe TRBD1 (6 bases). V was cut by 0 bases and J by 8 bases, with 13 bases left in between. Germline CDR1 GTSNPN, CDR2 SVGIG (reference sequence). CDR3 length: 13 amino acids.

In the case of this clone: A junction boundary mismatches the germline segment, possibly from a read error. The chain recombines TRBV7-7 with TRBJ2-1, with TRBD1 as a possible D gene (6 bases). The V gene's germline CDR1 is SSHAT and CDR2 FNYEAQ (reference sequence). This CDR3 region has 13 residues. Written as DNA, the CDR3 is TGTGCTAGCAGCGCCGACAGGATCAATGAGCAGTTCTTC. Its translation is CASSADRINEQFF.

The J gene is TRBJ1-2, the V gene TRBV19; 11 nucleotides agree with TRBD1. V gave up 4 bases and J gave up 11 bases; unmatched junction bases: 6. This CDR3 comprises 13 residues. Germline V CDR1 and CDR2: LNHDA, SQIVND (reference sequence). In DNA form, the CDR3 reads TGTGCCAGTAGTACCAACCGGGACAGGGGGTACACCTTC. Protein: CASSTNRDRGYTF.

The chain combines TRBV7-9 with TRBJ2-2; 7 nucleotides agree with TRBD2. Per the germline V gene, CDR1 is SEHNR and CDR2 is FQNEAQ (reference sequence). V lost 5 bases to trimming and J lost 4 bases; unmatched junction nucleotides: 4. This CDR3 has 14 residues. The CDR3 DNA is TGTGCCAGCAGCGGATGGACTAGCACCGGGGAGCTGTTTTTT. Translated: CASSGWTSTGELFF.

The CDR3 nucleotides are TGTGCCAGCAGTGAACTAAGATCGGCCGGGGAGCTGTTTTTT. This sequence encodes CASSELRSAGELFF. The V gene is TRBV6-1, the J gene TRBJ2-2, with D unresolved. This CDR3 region has 14 residues. Between the trimmed V and J ends, which lost 2 bases and 6 bases, there was a span of 10 bases. The V gene's germline CDR1 is MNHNS and CDR2 SASEGT.

The chain employs TRBV19 and TRBJ2-7; 11 bases match TRBD2. Germline V gene lookup returns CDR1 LNHDA and CDR2 SQIVND (reference sequence). The CDR3 contains 15 residues. V gave up 6 bases and J gave up 3 bases; unmatched junction bases: 7. CDR3 amino acids: CASRWAGLADYEQYF. In DNA form, the CDR3 reads TGTGCCAGTAGGTGGGCGGGACTAGCGGACTACGAGCAGTACTTC.

J is TRBJ2-7 and V is TRBV11-2; no definite D call. This CDR3 spans 13 amino acids. Trimming stripped 3 bases from V and 3 bases from J, with 9 bases between. Per germline, CDR1 SGHAT and CDR2 FQNNGV. CDR3 protein: CASSFGDLYEQYF. The CDR3 bases are TGTGCCAGCAGCTTCGGAGATCTCTACGAGCAGTACTTC.

This clone turned up a few times. This chain connects TRBV7-2 to TRBJ1-1; possibly TRBD1 for D (5 bases). Trimming removed 5 bases at V and 5 bases at J, with 9 bases between. The CDR3 covers 12 residues. The germline gives CDR1 SGHTA, CDR2 FQGNSA. CDR3 sequence reads: CASSRTGTEAFF. CDR3 DNA: TGTGCCAGCAGCCGTACAGGAACTGAAGCTTTCTTT.

V gene TRBV7-8 combines with J gene TRBJ2-1, with D perhaps matching TRBD2 (5 bases). V gave up 4 bases and J gave up 7 bases, with 20 bases separating them. The CDR3 has 16 amino acids. From germline, CDR1 is SGHVS and CDR2 FQNEAQ. The CDR3 loop reads CASSSYNSGGGNEQFF. The CDR3 DNA reads as TGTGCCAGCAGCTCATATAACAGCGGCGGAGGAAATGAGCAGTTCTTC.